A single sample is the source of the 29 T cell receptor beta chains below, sequenced in a study of blood T cell repertoires in COVID-19. Clones were sequenced by immunoSEQ multiplex PCR, and TCRdb holds only the in-frame ones, with some missing. In the table there are 100,000 or so clones, about 82% of which are singletons. Sequencing was performed on peripheral blood. Source of these receptors: a man over 45 with active or convalescent COVID-19.

The genes are TRBV9 and TRBJ1-2; 9 positions match TRBD1. This CDR3 contains 17 residues. Germline V gene data show CDR1 as SGDLS and CDR2 as YYNGEE. V trimming: 3 bases; J trimming: 3 bases; junction bases outside the gene matches: 12. The DNA for the CDR3 is TGTGCCAGCAGCGCTGGACAGGGGATAGGTTCTGACTATGGCTACACCTTC. Amino acids: CASSAGQGIGSDYGYTF.

The gene calls are TRBV5-4 and TRBJ1-4, with a tentative D call TRBD1 (5 bases). Germline V CDR1 and CDR2: SGHNT, YYREEE (reference sequence). This CDR3 spans 12 amino acids. The V end was cut by 4 bases, the J end by 8 bases, with 9 bases between. CDR3 region: CASSPGGEKLFF. The CDR3 nucleotides read TGTGCCAGCAGCCCCGGGGGGGAAAAACTGTTTTTT.

The rearrangement uses TRBV9 and TRBJ2-3, with 7 bases matching TRBD1. The CDR3 is made up of 15 amino acids. The V segment lost 3 bases and the J segment 5 bases; nucleotides outside the gene matches: 9. CDR1 SGDLS and CDR2 YYNGEE come from the germline V gene. The CDR3 reads CASSDPTGVKDTQYF. DNA of the CDR3: TGTGCCAGCAGCGACCCAACAGGGGTTAAAGATACGCAGTATTTT.

CDR3 coding DNA: TGTGCCAGCGAAAGGGACAGGGGTTTCAGCGAGACCCAGTACTTC. Amino acids: CASERDRGFSETQYF. This chain connects TRBV7-2 to TRBJ2-5; TRBD1 aligns across 10 bases. V dropped 8 bases and J dropped 5; count of bases not matched to a gene: 11. CDR3 length equals 15 residues. Germline V lookup: CDR1 SGHTA, CDR2 FQGNSA. The variable domain in full, completed from reference TRBV7-2 and TRBJ2-5, reads GAGVSQSPSNKVTEKGKDVELRCDPISGHTALYWYRQSLGQGLEFLIYFQGNSAPDKSGLPSDRFSAERTGGSVSTLTIQRTQQEDSAVYLCASERDRGFSETQYFGPGTRLLVL.

This chain uses TRBV27 with TRBJ1-1; D may be TRBD1 (6 bases). Trimming removed 6 bases at V and 5 bases at J, with 10 bases between. CDR1 MNHEY and CDR2 SMNVEV come from the germline V gene (reference sequence). This CDR3 comprises 12 residues. CDR3: CASRKQGTEAFF. The DNA of the CDR3 is TGTGCCAGCAGAAAACAGGGTACTGAAGCTTTCTTT.

The chain is built from TRBV18 and TRBJ2-1; TRBD1 matches 9 bases. This CDR3 spans 17 amino acids. V gave up 4 bases and J gave up 3 bases; unmatched junction bases: 10. Germline-derived CDR1 and CDR2 are KGHSH and LQKENI. In nucleotides, the CDR3 is TGTGCCAGCTCACAAATTTCCACAGGGGGCGTCTACAATGAGCAGTTCTTC. Translating gives CASSQISTGGVYNEQFF.

The genes are TRBV18 and TRBJ2-2; TRBD1 might be the D (6 bases). V was pared by 2 bases and J by 0 bases, with 10 bases between. Germline CDR1 reads KGHSH; CDR2 reads LQKENI. The CDR3 has 16 amino acids. The chain's CDR3 is CASSPETGTNTGELFF. The CDR3 DNA follows: TGTGCCAGCTCACCAGAGACAGGCACGAACACCGGGGAGCTGTTTTTT.

The J gene is TRBJ2-7, the V gene TRBV10-3, with 7 bases aligning to TRBD2. Germline CDR1 ENHRY, CDR2 SYGVKD. The CDR3 spans 14 residues. The junction had 4 bases not matched to a gene; V was cut back by 2 bases and J by 3 bases. CDR3 loop: CAISEVAGGYEQYF. The CDR3 DNA sequence: TGTGCCATCAGTGAGGTAGCGGGTGGCTACGAGCAGTACTTC.

This chain uses TRBV6-4 with TRBJ1-6; D is unclear. Per germline, CDR1 MRHNA and CDR2 SNTAGT. The CDR3 has 13 residues. Trimming took 2 bases from V and 7 from J, leaving 6 bases between them. The DNA of the CDR3 is TGTGCCAGCAGTGACGAGTTAAATTCACCCCTCCACTTT. Translated: CASSDELNSPLHF.

The chain recombines TRBV11-2 with TRBJ2-2; the D is unclear. CDR3 length: 14 amino acids. CDR1 is SGHAT, CDR2 FQNNGV, per germline. V was pared by 0 bases and J by 6 bases, with 8 bases between. This chain's CDR3 is CASSLDLSAGELFF. The CDR3 nucleotides read TGTGCCAGCAGCTTAGATCTAAGCGCCGGGGAGCTGTTTTTT.

The CDR3 sequence is CASSRRLGTQTYNEQFF. For the CDR3, the DNA is TGTGCCAGCAGCCGCCGGCTGGGGACACAAACCTACAATGAGCAGTTCTTC. The rearrangement uses TRBV11-2 and TRBJ2-1, with a weak D call TRBD1 (6 bases). The length of the CDR3 is 17 residues. Trimming stripped 5 bases from V and 2 bases from J, with 19 bases between. CDR1 and CDR2 from the germline V gene are SGHAT and FQNNGV.

The V call is TRBV18, the J call TRBJ2-7, with 11 bases aligning to TRBD1. Germline assignment: CDR1 KGHSH and CDR2 LQKENI. The CDR3 has 14 residues. Trimming removed 3 bases from V and 7 bases from J; junction bases left unmatched: 5. The CDR3 nucleotides are TGTGCCAGCTCACCGGGACAGGGGGTAGGGGAGCAGTACTTC. Translation: CASSPGQGVGEQYF.

Comment on this clone: One end of the junction is discordant with germline, which a read error may explain. The chain recombines TRBV6-1 with TRBJ1-2; D not resolved. Per the germline V gene, CDR1 is MNHNS and CDR2 is SASEGT. CDR3 length: 11 residues. The CDR3 DNA follows: TGTGCCAGCAGTGAACTCCGACTAGGAACTTTC. Translating gives CASSELRLGTF.

The rearrangement uses TRBV30 and TRBJ1-6, with D possibly matching TRBD1 (6 bases). Germline CDR1 and CDR2: GTSNPN and SVGIG (reference sequence). The V end lost 6 bases, the J end lost 6 bases, and 12 bases lay between the germline ends. The CDR3 is 13 amino acids. The CDR3 here is CACTRGPNSPLHF. The CDR3 bases are TGTGCCTGTACCAGGGGCCCTAATTCACCCCTCCACTTT.

The CDR3 region has the DNA TGTGCCAGCAGTGCGCCGTTCCGGACGGACTCGAGCTACGAGCAGTACTTC. It is translated as CASSAPFRTDSSYEQYF. This rearrangement joins TRBV28 to TRBJ2-7; perhaps TRBD2 as D (5 bases). Trimming removed 5 bases from V and 3 bases from J, with 23 bases in between. CDR1 is MDHEN, CDR2 SYDVKM, per germline. There are 17 residues in the CDR3. Full variable domain (missing parts from reference TRBV28 and TRBJ2-7): DVKVTQSSRYLVKRTGEKVFLECVQDMDHENMFWYRQDPGLGLRLIYFSYDVKMKEKGDIPEGYSVSREKKERFSLILESASTNQTSMYLCASSAPFRTDSSYEQYFGPGTRLTVT.

This clone was observed once. The V call is TRBV12-5, the J call TRBJ2-1; the match to TRBD2 covers 12 bases. Germline V gives CDR1 LGHNT, CDR2 FRNRAP. The CDR3 totals 15 residues. The V gene end was trimmed by 3 bases and the J gene end by 8 bases; junction bases not matched to a gene: 5. CDR3 nucleotide sequence: TGTGCTAGTGGTTTCGCTAGCGGGAGGGTAGATGAGCAGTTCTTC. Translating gives CASGFASGRVDEQFF.

The V gene is TRBV19, the J gene TRBJ1-5; D is perhaps TRBD1 (6 bases). CDR3 length: 15 amino acids. Germline assignment: CDR1 LNHDA and CDR2 SQIVND (reference sequence). The V and J ends lost 3 bases and 1 base respectively, with 10 bases between them. CDR3 amino acids: CASSMRTVSNQPQHF. The CDR3 DNA sequence: TGTGCCAGTAGTATGAGGACAGTCAGCAATCAGCCCCAGCATTTT.

The chain links TRBV11-2 to TRBJ1-5; D gene unclear. Looked up from germline, CDR1 is SGHAT and CDR2 is FQNNGV. The CDR3 is made up of 13 amino acids. V was pared by 4 bases and J by 4 bases, with 8 bases between. CDR3 DNA sequence: TGTGCCAGCAGCTCTGGAGAAAATCAGCCCCAGCATTTT. Translated, it gives CASSSGENQPQHF.

The chain is built from TRBV7-2 and TRBJ2-1, with 10 bases lining up with TRBD2. Trimming cost V 1 base and J 6 bases; bases outside gene matches: 6. The CDR3 length is 16 residues. Germline V gene lookup returns CDR1 SGHTA and CDR2 FQGNSA. This CDR3 is CASSLEASGSGNEQFF. CDR3 nucleotides: TGTGCCAGCAGCTTAGAGGCTAGCGGGAGCGGCAATGAGCAGTTCTTC.

DNA for the CDR3: TGCGCCAGCAGCCCGGAGGCGGGTTACGGCTACACCTTC. Its protein is CASSPEAGYGYTF. The chain recombines TRBV5-1 with TRBJ1-2; D is uncertain. The CDR3 has 13 residues. The V end lost 4 bases, the J end lost 8 bases, and 15 bases lay between the germline ends. CDR1 is SGHRS and CDR2 is YFSETQ in the germline V gene.

DNA of the CDR3: TGTGCCAGCACCCGGGACATAGAAGGCTACACCTTC. Its protein product is CASTRDIEGYTF. V and J are TRBV28 and TRBJ1-2; maybe TRBD1 (6 bases). From germline, CDR1 is MDHEN and CDR2 SYDVKM. The ends were cut back, 7 bases at V and 8 bases at J, with 14 bases in the middle. This CDR3 comprises 12 residues.

This chain joins TRBV28 and TRBJ2-3, with D hard to call. The V gene's germline CDR1 is MDHEN and CDR2 SYDVKM. V lost 4 bases and J 0 bases, leaving 20 bases between the germline ends. The CDR3 totals 18 residues. In DNA, the CDR3 is TGTGCCAGCAGTTCACCCGACATCAGGTCATCTAGCACAGATACGCAGTATTTT. Protein: CASSSPDIRSSSTDTQYF.

Here the CDR3 reads CASSSFGEGNTEAFF. CDR3 coding DNA: TGTGCCAGCAGTTCCTTCGGGGAGGGGAACACTGAAGCTTTCTTT. The chain is built from TRBV27 and TRBJ1-1; no firm D call. V was shortened by 4 bases and J by 1 base, with 13 bases between the two germline ends. The CDR3 spans 15 residues. CDR1 MNHEY and CDR2 SMNVEV come from the germline V gene (reference sequence).

This sequence joins TRBV18 and TRBJ2-3, with 8 bases aligning to TRBD2. Germline V lookup: CDR1 KGHSH, CDR2 LQKENI. J was trimmed by 6 bases and V by 2 bases; bases with no gene match: 1. The CDR3 length is 13 residues. CDR3 DNA sequence: TGTGCCAGCTCACCAAGCGGGAGTGATACGCAGTATTTT. Translating gives CASSPSGSDTQYF.

V gene TRBV9 combines with J gene TRBJ1-2, with 8 bases lining up with TRBD1. With V trimmed by 5 bases and J by 3 bases, 3 bases remained unmatched. This CDR3 is 13 amino acids long. Germline CDR1 SGDLS, CDR2 YYNGEE. CDR3 residues: CASSPGGHYGYTF. In nucleotides, the CDR3 is TGTGCCAGCAGTCCAGGGGGCCACTATGGCTACACCTTC.

This clone has only one observation. This rearrangement joins TRBV9 to TRBJ1-3; no clear D gene. CDR3 length: 16 residues. Trimming stripped 0 bases from V and 2 bases from J, with 12 bases between. Germline V gene data show CDR1 as SGDLS and CDR2 as YYNGEE. The CDR3 DNA sequence: TGTGCCAGCAGCGTAGAAGGTCTAGCGACTGGAAACACCATATATTTT. Its protein is CASSVEGLATGNTIYF. The full variable domain, its missing parts supplied by reference TRBV9 and TRBJ1-3, is DSGVTQTPKHLITATGQRVTLRCSPRSGDLSVYWYQQSLDQGLQFLIQYYNGEERAKGNILERFSAQQFPDLHSELNLSSLELGDSALYFCASSVEGLATGNTIYFGEGSWLTVV.

This chain uses TRBV11-3 with TRBJ2-1; TRBD2 might be the D (6 bases). Germline assignment: CDR1 SGHNT and CDR2 YENEEA. Trimming removed 1 base from V and 6 bases from J, with 13 bases in between. CDR3 size: 15 residues. The CDR3 spells CASSLVGSNGNEQFF. CDR3 bases: TGTGCCAGCAGCTTAGTCGGGAGCAACGGCAATGAGCAGTTCTTC.

The V call is TRBV27, the J call TRBJ2-1, with 7 positions matching TRBD2. The CDR3 runs 14 residues. Germline-derived CDR1 and CDR2 are MNHEY and SMNVEV (reference sequence). The trim removed 2 bases at V and 6 bases at J, leaving 4 bases unmatched. CDR3 residues: CASSLLADLNEQFF. The CDR3 bases are TGTGCCAGCAGTTTACTAGCGGACCTCAATGAGCAGTTCTTC.

The chain joins TRBV6-5 to TRBJ2-2; 8 bases align to TRBD2. The CDR3 loop spans 15 amino acids. CDR1 is MNHEY, CDR2 SVGAGI, per germline. The trim removed 5 bases at V and 4 bases at J, leaving 6 bases unmatched. CDR3 nucleotides: TGTGCCAGCAGTCACGGAGCGGGAGCCACCGGGGAGCTGTTTTTT. Amino acid sequence: CASSHGAGATGELFF.